This TCR beta chain emerged from a study of cytomegalovirus exposure and HLA in healthy donors. PCR was performed using 60 Vbeta and 13 Jbeta primers. Profiled with immunoSEQ multiplex PCR; TCRdb holds only in-frame clones, not every one. The listing records tens of thousands of clones. This CDR3 has 14 amino acids. The junction had 11 bases not matched to a gene; V was cut back by 6 bases and J by 9 bases. CDR1 and CDR2 from the germline V gene are MDHEN and SYDVKM. The sequence came from a woman in her 30s in good health and CMV-seronegative. Sample: PBMCs. The J gene is TRBJ1-5, the V gene TRBV28; 7 bases fit TRBD1. CDR3 bases: TGTGCCAGCAGCATGACAGGGCCTAGAGGGCCCCAGCATTTT. Translation gives CASSMTGPRGPQHF.